This record looks at one T cell receptor (beta chain) sequence and its context. This specimen belongs to a study of blood T cell repertoires in COVID-19. Sequencing was performed with immunoSEQ multiplex PCR; in TCRdb, only in-frame clones are kept and a portion is missing. The repertoire holds approximately 270,000 clones, with 85% to 90% as singletons. The receptor was derived from a man aged 40-49 years who had recovered from COVID-19. The sample taken for sequencing was PBMCs or T cells enriched from blood (not recorded which).

The CDR3 coding sequence is TGTGCCAGCTCACCGGGTGAGGCAGGCAATCAGCCCCAGCATTTT. The encoded protein is CASSPGEAGNQPQHF. The chain carries TRBV18 and TRBJ1-5; no definite D call. Germline CDR1 and CDR2: KGHSH and LQKENI. The CDR3 runs to 15 residues. Trimming removed 3 bases from V and 2 bases from J, with 11 bases in between.